Below, 15 T cell receptor beta chains from the same sample are listed, as sequenced in a study of blood T cell repertoires in COVID-19. TCRdb's copy holds only in-frame clones and misses some; the assay was immunoSEQ multiplex PCR. Among around 71,000 clones, approximately 80% were seen once, and the ten largest hold under 7.5%. The sequenced sample was peripheral blood. These receptors were obtained from a man aged 25 to 40 with COVID-19, enrolled during active disease.

The chain couples TRBV4-2 to TRBJ2-7; D might be TRBD1 (5 bases). The CDR3 totals 15 residues. Germline V gene lookup returns CDR1 LGHNA and CDR2 YNFKEQ. V lost 0 bases and J lost 7, with 16 bases in between. The CDR3 sequence is CASSQDGVGAKEQYF. The CDR3, as DNA: TGTGCCAGCAGCCAAGATGGGGTAGGGGCGAAAGAGCAGTACTTC.

The rearrangement joins TRBV5-4 to TRBJ1-2; no clear D. Germline CDR1 and CDR2: SGHNT and YYREEE (reference sequence). CDR3 length: 13 residues. The ends were cut back, 1 base at V and 4 bases at J, with 8 bases in the middle. The CDR3 region is CASSLSRFYGYTF. CDR3 nucleotides: TGTGCCAGCAGCTTGAGCCGATTCTATGGCTACACCTTC.

This clone has more than one count but fewer than ten. V and J are TRBV28 and TRBJ2-3; 9 bases match TRBD2. The CDR3 is 17 residues long. Germline lookup yields CDR1 MDHEN and CDR2 SYDVKM. V was pared by 6 bases and J by 5 bases, with 15 bases of the junction left unmatched. The CDR3, as DNA: TGTGCCAGCAGCCGACCGTGGGGGCGGGAGGGAGGAGATACGCAGTATTTT. It encodes CASSRPWGREGGDTQYF. Looking up the rest from reference TRBV28 and TRBJ2-3 gives the full variable domain: DVKVTQSSRYLVKRTGEKVFLECVQDMDHENMFWYRQDPGLGLRLIYFSYDVKMKEKGDIPEGYSVSREKKERFSLILESASTNQTSMYLCASSRPWGREGGDTQYFGPGTRLTVL.

This chain joins TRBV29-1 and TRBJ1-1; tentative D call: TRBD1 (6 bases). CDR1 SQVTM and CDR2 ANQGSEA come from the germline V gene. Trimming took off 8 bases at V and 1 base at J, with 17 bases between the two ends. This CDR3 is 14 amino acids long. The CDR3 nucleotides read TGCAGCTGCGGGTCGGTGACAGGGAACACTGAAGCTTTCTTT. The encoded protein is CSCGSVTGNTEAFF.

As DNA, the CDR3 is TGTGCCAGCAGACCACAGGGGGCAGGTGGCTACACCTTC. This gives the protein CASRPQGAGGYTF. The chain combines TRBV14 with TRBJ1-2, with 9 bases aligning to TRBD1. Trimming took 6 bases from V and 7 from J; bases not matched to a gene: 6. The CDR3 is 13 amino acids. Germline V gene sequence: CDR1 SGHDN, CDR2 FVKESK.

The J gene is TRBJ2-1, the V gene TRBV7-6; 9 bases are shared with TRBD2. The length of the CDR3 is 15 residues. With V trimmed by 3 bases and J by 7 bases, 7 bases remained unmatched. Germline values: CDR1 SGHVS, CDR2 FNYEAQ. In DNA form, the CDR3 reads TGTGCCAGCAGCTTGACTAGCGGTACTGGGAATGAGCAGTTCTTC. It specifies CASSLTSGTGNEQFF.

This clone was counted once. The rearrangement links TRBV18 to TRBJ1-4, with 7 nucleotides matching TRBD1. Germline V gives CDR1 KGHSH, CDR2 LQKENI. CDR3 length equals 15 residues. J lost 5 bases, V lost 3 bases, and 6 bases had no gene match. CDR3 amino acids: CASSPRQGNNEKLFF. In DNA form, the CDR3 reads TGTGCCAGCTCACCCCGACAGGGAAACAATGAAAAACTGTTTTTT.

This CDR3 is CASRPGHLQETQYF. The CDR3 DNA follows: TGTGCCAGCAGACCGGGACACCTCCAAGAGACCCAGTACTTC. V gene TRBV28 combines with J gene TRBJ2-5; D perhaps matches TRBD1 (6 bases). V dropped 6 bases and J dropped 1 base, with 12 bases sitting between them. The CDR3 contains 14 residues. The germline V gene encodes CDR1 MDHEN and CDR2 SYDVKM.

The rearrangement uses TRBV19 and TRBJ2-1, with TRBD2 matching 8 bases. The CDR3 contains 16 residues. Germline lookup yields CDR1 LNHDA and CDR2 SQIVND (reference sequence). The ends lost 5 bases at V and 7 bases at J; junction bases unmatched: 13. The CDR3 sequence: CASSFQAGVGGNEQFF. CDR3 coding DNA: TGTGCCAGTAGTTTCCAAGCGGGAGTGGGCGGGAATGAGCAGTTCTTC.

The chain couples TRBV11-2 to TRBJ2-4; TRBD1 agrees at 9 bases. Looked up from germline, CDR1 is SGHAT and CDR2 is FQNNGV. This CDR3 contains 16 residues. Trimming removed 5 bases from V and 3 bases from J; junction bases left unmatched: 8. The CDR3 here is CASSPTGGQGKNIQYF. The CDR3 coding sequence is TGTGCCAGCAGCCCCACCGGGGGACAGGGCAAAAACATTCAGTACTTC. Based on the CDR3 plus reference TRBV11-2 and TRBJ2-4, the full variable domain is EAGVAQSPRYKIIEKRQSVAFWCNPISGHATLYWYQQILGQGPKLLIQFQNNGVVDDSQLPKDRFSAERLKGVDSTLKIQPAKLEDSAVYLCASSPTGGQGKNIQYFGAGTRLSVL.

About this clone: The junction departs from the called germline gene at one end, perhaps through a read error. CDR3 amino acids: CASSQDLAGREQYF. CDR3 sequence (DNA): TGTGCCAGCAGTCAAGATTTAGCAGGGCGCGAGCAGTACTTC. V usage is TRBV3-1 (or the pseudogene TRBV3-2) and J usage is TRBJ2-7, with D possibly TRBD1 on 5 matching bases. This CDR3 region has 14 residues. From germline, CDR1 is LGHDT and CDR2 YNNKEL (reference sequence).

The genes are TRBV28 and TRBJ1-2; D might be TRBD1 (5 bases). Per germline, CDR1 MDHEN and CDR2 SYDVKM. Trimming took 5 bases from V and 7 from J, leaving 14 bases between them. The CDR3 sequence is 13 residues long. The CDR3 DNA follows: TGTGCCAGCAGTGACGGGAGACAGCTTGGCTACACCTTC. Its translation: CASSDGRQLGYTF.

This chain joins TRBV6-5 and TRBJ1-1; TRBD1 matches at 7 bases. The V segment lost 4 bases and the J segment 4 bases; nucleotides outside the gene matches: 6. This CDR3 spans 14 amino acids. Germline V gene lookup returns CDR1 MNHEY and CDR2 SVGAGI. The CDR3 loop reads CASSSRGIVTEAFF. As DNA, the CDR3 is TGTGCCAGCAGTTCCAGGGGGATCGTCACTGAAGCTTTCTTT.

The chain combines TRBV10-3 with TRBJ2-2; 8 bases map to TRBD2. The CDR3 loop spans 16 amino acids. The germline V gene encodes CDR1 ENHRY and CDR2 SYGVKD. J gave up 0 bases and V 10 bases, and 10 bases lay outside the gene matches. CDR3 bases: TGTGCCACAACTAGTACTAGCGGCGCGAACACCGGGGAGCTGTTTTTT. It encodes CATTSTSGANTGELFF.

CDR3 region: CASSFPSTSSYNEQFF. In nucleotides, the CDR3 is TGTGCCAGCAGCTTTCCATCAACCAGCTCCTACAATGAGCAGTTCTTC. The J gene is TRBJ2-1, the V gene TRBV5-4; D not certain. V was shortened by 2 bases and J by 0 bases, with 12 bases between the two germline ends. Per the germline V gene, CDR1 is SGHNT and CDR2 is YYREEE (reference sequence). The length of the CDR3 is 16 residues.